This TCR beta chain was observed in a study of T cells in Graves' hyperthyroidism and ophthalmopathy. It was uncontrolled infection, other autoimmune disease, pregnancy or lactation that excluded patients. Using over 8.5 ml of fresh peripheral blood, PBMCs were prepared. RNA transcripts provided the source from which TCR beta CDR3 regions were amplified. A first-round RT-PCR of the TCR CDR3 used the HTBI primer set. From the multiplex PCR reads, TCRdb called clonotypes with MiXCR, one entry per CDR3 protein. Of roughly 300,000 distinct CDR3 sequences in the sample, 21% were seen once. This clonotype was observed a handful of times. Its antigen is unidentified. Whole-study results and caveats: Most thyroid clonotypes expanded above 0.001 were also detected in blood.

This clonotype originated in a woman aged 50 to 65 with Graves' hyperthyroidism. Sequencing was performed on blood.

The CDR3 DNA follows: TGCAGTGCTAGATCGAGCCGCGATATGAGACAGCCCCAGCATTTT. Its protein product is CSARSSRDMRQPQHF. V usage is TRBV20-1 and J usage is TRBJ1-5; D unresolved. The germline V and J ends were trimmed by 2 bases and 7 bases, with 18 bases remaining between them. CDR1 is DFQATT and CDR2 is SNEGSKA in the germline V gene (reference sequence). This CDR3 contains 15 residues.